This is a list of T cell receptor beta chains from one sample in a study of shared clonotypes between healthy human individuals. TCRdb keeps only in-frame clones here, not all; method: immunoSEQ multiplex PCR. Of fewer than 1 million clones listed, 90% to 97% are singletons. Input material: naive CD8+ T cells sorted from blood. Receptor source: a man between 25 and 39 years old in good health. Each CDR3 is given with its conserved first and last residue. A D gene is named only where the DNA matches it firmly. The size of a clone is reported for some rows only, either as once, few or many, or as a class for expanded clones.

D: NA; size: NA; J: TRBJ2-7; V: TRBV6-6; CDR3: CASSGDYSYEQYF; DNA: TGTGCCAGCAGTGGAGACTACTCCTACGAGCAGTACTTC
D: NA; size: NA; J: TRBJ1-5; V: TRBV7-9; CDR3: CASTSGGQPQHF; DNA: TGTGCCAGCACTTCGGGGGGTCAGCCCCAGCATTTT
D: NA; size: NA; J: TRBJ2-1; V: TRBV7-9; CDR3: CASSQARGGPLNEQFF; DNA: TGTGCCAGCAGCCAGGCTAGAGGGGGTCCCCTCAATGAGCAGTTCTTC
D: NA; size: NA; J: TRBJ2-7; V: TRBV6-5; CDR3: CASSLTGARYEQYF; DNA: TGTGCCAGCAGTTTAACGGGAGCTCGGTACGAGCAGTACTTC
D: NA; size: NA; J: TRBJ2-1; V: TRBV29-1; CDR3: CSVEGGIVDEQFF; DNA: TGCAGCGTTGAGGGGGGTATCGTCGATGAGCAGTTCTTC
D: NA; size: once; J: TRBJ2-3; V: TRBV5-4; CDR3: CASSLGTSTDTQYF; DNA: TGTGCCAGCAGCTTAGGGACTAGCACAGATACGCAGTATTTT
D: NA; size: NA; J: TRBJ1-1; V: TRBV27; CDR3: CASTIGTGNTEAFF; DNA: TGTGCCAGCACCATCGGGACGGGGAACACTGAAGCTTTCTTT
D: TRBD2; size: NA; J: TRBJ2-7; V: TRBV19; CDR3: CASTFSSGYTYEQYF; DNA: TGTGCCAGTACCTTCTCTAGCGGGTACACCTACGAGCAGTACTTC
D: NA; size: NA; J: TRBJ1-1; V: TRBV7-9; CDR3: CASSLVLGNTEAFF; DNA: TGTGCCAGCAGCTTAGTTCTGGGGAACACTGAAGCTTTCTTT
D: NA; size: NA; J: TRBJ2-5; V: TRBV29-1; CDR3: CSVEWETQYF; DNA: TGCAGCGTAGAATGGGAGACCCAGTACTTC
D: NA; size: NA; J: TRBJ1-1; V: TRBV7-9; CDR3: CASSLALNTEAFF; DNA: TGTGCCAGCAGCTTAGCGCTGAACACTGAAGCTTTCTTT
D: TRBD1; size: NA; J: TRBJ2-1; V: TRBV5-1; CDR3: CASSSRTGLKVGHNEQFF; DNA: TGCGCCAGCAGCTCGCGGACAGGTCTGAAAGTGGGGCACAATGAGCAGTTCTTC
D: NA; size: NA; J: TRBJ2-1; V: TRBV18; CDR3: CASSVGAYNEQFF; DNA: TGTGCCAGCTCCGTGGGGGCCTACAATGAGCAGTTCTTC
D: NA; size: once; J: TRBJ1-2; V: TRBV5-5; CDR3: CASSLDSRAGQDGYTF; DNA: TGTGCCAGCAGCCTCGACTCTAGGGCAGGGCAGGACGGCTACACCTTC
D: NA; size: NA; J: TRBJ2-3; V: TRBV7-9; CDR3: CASSPDTDTQYF; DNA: TGTGCCAGCAGCCCCGACACAGATACGCAGTATTTT
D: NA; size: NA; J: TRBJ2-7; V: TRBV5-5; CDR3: CASSFTGVESYEQYF; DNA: TGTGCCAGCAGCTTTACGGGGGTTGAGTCCTACGAGCAGTACTTC
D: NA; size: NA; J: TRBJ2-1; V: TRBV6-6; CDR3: CASSYGGNLYNEQFF; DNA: TGTGCCAGCAGTTACGGCGGGAACCTATACAATGAGCAGTTCTTC
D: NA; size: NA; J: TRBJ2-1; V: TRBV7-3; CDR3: CASSLMNRPGYNEQFF; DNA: TGTGCCAGCAGCTTAATGAACCGCCCGGGCTACAATGAGCAGTTCTTC
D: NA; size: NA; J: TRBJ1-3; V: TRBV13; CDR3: CASSFRREVYF; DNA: TGTGCCAGCAGCTTTCGGAGGGAGGTATATTTT
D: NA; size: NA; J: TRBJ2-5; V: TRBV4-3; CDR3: CASSQAVGATQYF; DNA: TGCGCCAGCAGCCAAGCGGTCGGGGCGACCCAGTACTTC
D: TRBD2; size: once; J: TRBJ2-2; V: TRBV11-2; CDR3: CASSPLGLAWTGELFF; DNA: TGTGCCAGCAGCCCGCTGGGACTAGCGTGGACCGGGGAGCTGTTTTTT
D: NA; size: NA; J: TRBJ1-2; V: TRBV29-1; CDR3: CSVETAFYGYTF; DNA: TGCAGCGTTGAGACTGCCTTCTATGGCTACACCTTC
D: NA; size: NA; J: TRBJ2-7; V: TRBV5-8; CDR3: CASSSAGDVNYEQYF; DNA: TGTGCCAGCAGCTCGGCAGGGGACGTTAACTACGAGCAGTACTTC
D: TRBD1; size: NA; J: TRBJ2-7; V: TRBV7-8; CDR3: CASSPGTGFPYEQYF; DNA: TGTGCCAGCAGCCCCGGGACAGGGTTTCCCTACGAGCAGTACTTC
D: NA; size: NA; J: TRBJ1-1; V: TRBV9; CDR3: CASSFRGAGTEAFF; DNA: TGTGCCAGCAGCTTCCGGGGAGCTGGGACTGAAGCTTTCTTT
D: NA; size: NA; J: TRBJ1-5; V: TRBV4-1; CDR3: CASSQERVRDNQPQHF; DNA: TGCGCCAGCAGCCAAGAGAGAGTACGGGACAATCAGCCCCAGCATTTT
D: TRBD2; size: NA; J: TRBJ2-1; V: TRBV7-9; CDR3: CASSLLAGGVDEQFF; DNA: TGTGCCAGCAGCCTACTAGCGGGAGGGGTCGATGAGCAGTTCTTC
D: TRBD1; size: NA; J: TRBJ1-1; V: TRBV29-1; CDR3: CSVFEQGAGTEAFF; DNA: TGCAGCGTTTTTGAACAGGGGGCAGGCACTGAAGCTTTCTTT